This record looks at one TCR beta chain sequence and its context. The target of this receptor is not known. No much larger clone is present one base from it, and per-base qualities are unavailable. This specimen comes from a study of graft-versus-host responses after intestinal transplantation (dated by TCRdb to the early 2020s). As for the study more broadly: Recipients received multivisceral, liver-intestinal, or isolated intestinal transplants. Anti-thymocyte globulin induction was given to all recipients, followed by maintenance tacrolimus and steroids for approximately 3 years. Alloreactive clones were identified by sequencing pre-transplant mixed lymphocyte reaction products and comparing these products with unstimulated pre-transplant donor and recipient T cells. The cohort enrolled about two dozen intestinal transplant recipients, one of whom was a retransplant, and a few patients without pretransplant specimens were excluded. Bulk TCR-beta CDR3 sequencing was used to track graft-versus-host and host-versus-graft alloreactive T cell clones in the graft, circulation and bone marrow after intestinal transplantation. A peak of at least 4% donor T cells among recipient peripheral blood mononuclear cells was the definition used for donor T cell macrochimerism. Samples from a few later patients were sequenced in-house on an Illumina MiSeq with MiXCR processing rather than by the commercial service. Summary of the overall study and its limitations: GvH clones were detected in recipient bone marrow, and some of these GvH clones were observed earlier in ileal mucosa or blood, consistent with an intestinal mucosal origin. Patients with donor T cell macrochimerism had high GvH to HvG T cell clonal ratios in their allografts. The relatively low number and heterogeneity of intestinal transplant patients limited the conclusions. Early after transplant, declines in HvG clones were associated with peak levels of circulating GvH clones.

In the paper's terms, the time point label means: cells obtained before transplantation from donor or recipient. CD3+CD4+ and CD3+CD8+ populations were FACS-sorted from unstimulated pre-transplant donor and recipient cells taken from spleen or lymph nodes. The method was the immunoSEQ multiplex PCR assay. For most patients, genomic DNA was isolated with the Qiagen DNeasy Blood and Tissue Kit and sent frozen to Adaptive Biotechnologies for TCR sequencing. For most patients, high-throughput TCR-beta CDR3 sequencing of genomic DNA was performed by Adaptive Biotechnologies. In the original analysis: TCR sequencing data were retrieved from Adaptive's ImmunoSEQ software for about 17 patients, whereas three other patients were processed with MiXCR and VDJtools. To correct CD4 versus CD8 sorting errors, sequences present in both subsets at a frequency ratio below 5:1 were removed. CDR3 nucleotide sequences shared by donor and recipient were removed because the origin of these sequences could not be assigned. At least 2-fold expansion over unstimulated cells and a minimum CFSE-low frequency of 0.002% (template counts) or 0.001% (read counts) were required for clones to be classified as alloreactive. Clones were considered mappable if detected in sequenced pre-transplant spleen, lymph node, or MLR CFSE-low populations of the donor or recipient. Cumulative frequency of alloreactive clones was calculated as a percentage of all sequences weighted by copy number. Not all clones reach the TCRdb copy of this immuneACCESS table, which keeps in-frame sequences only. Checked studies attribute under half of the gap to unresolved V genes and leave the rest unexplained. From that table come the V and J calls and clone size; the DNA was used to work out D and trimming. Within this sample are approximately 88,000 clones, with roughly 88% of them counted one time only. Of the sample, roughly 0.099% falls within the top ten clones.

Measured from the cysteine to the phenylalanine, the CDR3 is 14 residues long. Only the CDR3 part of the read is kept: 42 bases, read in frame from the first base. Sequences SQVTM (CDR1) and ANQGSEA (CDR2) are obtained from the germline V gene. Compared with germline, V lacks 6 bases and J lacks 4 bases; bases without a gene match: 7. This sequence uses TRBV29-1 and TRBJ2-2; 8 nucleotides in the junction match TRBD2. This sample comprised unstimulated CD4+ T cells sorted from spleen or lymph node cells, obtained before intestinal transplant. The receptor's source is a human donor who received an intestinal transplant. The nucleotides read TGCAGCGTATTTTCGGGGGGGGTCACCGGGGAGCTGTTTTTT. Translated, it gives CSVFSGGVTGELFF.